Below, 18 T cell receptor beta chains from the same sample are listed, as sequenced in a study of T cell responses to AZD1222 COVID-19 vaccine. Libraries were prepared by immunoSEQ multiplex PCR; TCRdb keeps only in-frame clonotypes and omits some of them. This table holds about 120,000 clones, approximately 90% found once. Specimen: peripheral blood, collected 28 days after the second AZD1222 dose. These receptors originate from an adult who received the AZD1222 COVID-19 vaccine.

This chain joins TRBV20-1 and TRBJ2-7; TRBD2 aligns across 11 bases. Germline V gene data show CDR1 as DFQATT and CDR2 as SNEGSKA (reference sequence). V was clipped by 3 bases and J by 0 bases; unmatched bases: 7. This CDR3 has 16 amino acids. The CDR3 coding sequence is TGCAGTGCTAGTCGTAGCGGGGGGGCCTTCTCCTACGAGCAGTACTTC. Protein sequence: CSASRSGGAFSYEQYF.

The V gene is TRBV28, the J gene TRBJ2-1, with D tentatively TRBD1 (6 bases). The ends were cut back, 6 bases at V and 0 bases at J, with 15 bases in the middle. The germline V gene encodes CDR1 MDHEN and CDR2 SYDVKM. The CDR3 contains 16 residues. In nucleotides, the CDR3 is TGTGCCAGCAGCACACCCCGGGACACCTCCTACAATGAGCAGTTCTTC. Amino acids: CASSTPRDTSYNEQFF.

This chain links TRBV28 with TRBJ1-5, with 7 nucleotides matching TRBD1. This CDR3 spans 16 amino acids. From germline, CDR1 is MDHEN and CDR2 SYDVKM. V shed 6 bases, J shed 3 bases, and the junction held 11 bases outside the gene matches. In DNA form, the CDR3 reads TGTGCCAGCAGCCCCGGGACAGTAGCTTTCAATCAGCCCCAGCATTTT. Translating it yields CASSPGTVAFNQPQHF.

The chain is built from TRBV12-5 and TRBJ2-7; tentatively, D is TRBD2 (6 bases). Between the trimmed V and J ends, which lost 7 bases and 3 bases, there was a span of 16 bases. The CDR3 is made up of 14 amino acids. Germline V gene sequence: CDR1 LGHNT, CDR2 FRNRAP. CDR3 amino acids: CASAPGLSGYEQYF. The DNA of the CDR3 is TGTGCTAGTGCGCCGGGACTCTCCGGCTACGAGCAGTACTTC.

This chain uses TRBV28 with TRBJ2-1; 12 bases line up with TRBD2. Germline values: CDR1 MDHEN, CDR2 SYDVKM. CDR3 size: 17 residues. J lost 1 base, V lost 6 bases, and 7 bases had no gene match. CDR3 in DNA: TGTGCCAGCAGCTATCTAGCGGGAGGGACGTCCTACAATGAGCAGTTCTTC. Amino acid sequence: CASSYLAGGTSYNEQFF.

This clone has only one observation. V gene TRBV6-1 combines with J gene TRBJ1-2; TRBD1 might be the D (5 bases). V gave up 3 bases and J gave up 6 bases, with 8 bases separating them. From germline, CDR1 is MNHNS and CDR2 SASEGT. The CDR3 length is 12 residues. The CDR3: CASSDRVDGYTF. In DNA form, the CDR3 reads TGTGCCAGCAGTGACAGGGTTGATGGCTACACCTTC.

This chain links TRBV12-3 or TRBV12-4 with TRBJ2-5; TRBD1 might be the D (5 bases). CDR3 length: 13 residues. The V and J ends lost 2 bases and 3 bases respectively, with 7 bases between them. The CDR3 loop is CASSLSREETQYF. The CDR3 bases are TGTGCCAGCAGTTTATCCAGGGAAGAGACCCAGTACTTC.

CDR3 nucleotides: TGTGCCAGCAGCTCCTCTCTCTGGGGGGTCATTGGACAGCCCCAGCATTTT. Translation: CASSSSLWGVIGQPQHF. J is TRBJ1-5 and V is TRBV5-8; D might be TRBD1 (5 bases). The CDR3 consists of 17 residues. V was cut by 3 bases and J by 7 bases, with 23 bases left in between. Germline V gene sequence: CDR1 SGHTS, CDR2 YDEGEE.

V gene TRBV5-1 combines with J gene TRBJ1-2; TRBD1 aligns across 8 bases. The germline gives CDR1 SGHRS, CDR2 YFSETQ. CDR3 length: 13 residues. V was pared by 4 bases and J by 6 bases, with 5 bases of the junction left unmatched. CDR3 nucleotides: TGCGCCAGCAGCCAGACAGGGGATCATGGCTACACCTTC. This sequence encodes CASSQTGDHGYTF.

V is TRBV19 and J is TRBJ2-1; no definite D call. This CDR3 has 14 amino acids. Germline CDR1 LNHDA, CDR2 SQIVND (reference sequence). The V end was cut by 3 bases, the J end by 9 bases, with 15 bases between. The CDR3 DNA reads TGTGCCAGTAGTATCGGGCCTGACTTGACTGAGCAGTTCTTC. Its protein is CASSIGPDLTEQFF.

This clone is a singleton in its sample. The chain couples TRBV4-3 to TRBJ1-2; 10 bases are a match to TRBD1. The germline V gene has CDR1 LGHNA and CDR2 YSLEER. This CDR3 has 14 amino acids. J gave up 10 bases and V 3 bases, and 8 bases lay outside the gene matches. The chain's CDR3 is CASSQVPGQGSYTF. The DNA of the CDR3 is TGCGCCAGCAGCCAGGTCCCGGGACAGGGGTCCTACACCTTC.

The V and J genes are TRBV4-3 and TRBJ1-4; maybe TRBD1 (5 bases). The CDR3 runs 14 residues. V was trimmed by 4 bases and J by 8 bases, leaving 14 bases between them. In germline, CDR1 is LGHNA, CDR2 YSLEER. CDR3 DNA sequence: TGCGCCAGCAGCCCCGGGAGGGGAGGGGAAAAACTGTTTTTT. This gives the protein CASSPGRGGEKLFF.

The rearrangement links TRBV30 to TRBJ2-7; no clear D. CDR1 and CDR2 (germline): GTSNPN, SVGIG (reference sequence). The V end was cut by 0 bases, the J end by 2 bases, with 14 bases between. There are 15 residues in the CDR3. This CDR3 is CAWSVLSARAYEQYF. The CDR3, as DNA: TGTGCCTGGAGTGTACTTTCGGCTCGAGCCTACGAGCAGTACTTC. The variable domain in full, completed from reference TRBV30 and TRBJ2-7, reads SQTIHQWPATLVQPVGSPLSLECTVEGTSNPNLYWYRQAAGRGLQLLFYSVGIGQISSEVPQNLSASRPQDRQFILSSKKLLLSDSGFYLCAWSVLSARAYEQYFGPGTRLTVT.

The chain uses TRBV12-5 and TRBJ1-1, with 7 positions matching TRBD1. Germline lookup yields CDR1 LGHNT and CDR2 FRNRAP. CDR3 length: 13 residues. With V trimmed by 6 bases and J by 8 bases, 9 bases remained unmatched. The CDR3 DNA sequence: TGTGCTAGTGGGACTCTAGGGGACAGCGAAGCTTTCTTT. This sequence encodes CASGTLGDSEAFF.

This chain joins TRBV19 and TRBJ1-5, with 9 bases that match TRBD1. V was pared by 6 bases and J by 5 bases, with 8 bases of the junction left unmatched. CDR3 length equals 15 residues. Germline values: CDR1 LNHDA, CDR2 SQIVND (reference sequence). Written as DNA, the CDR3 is TGTGCCAGTAGGGGACAGGGAAGTTTTGATCAGCCCCAGCATTTT. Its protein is CASRGQGSFDQPQHF.

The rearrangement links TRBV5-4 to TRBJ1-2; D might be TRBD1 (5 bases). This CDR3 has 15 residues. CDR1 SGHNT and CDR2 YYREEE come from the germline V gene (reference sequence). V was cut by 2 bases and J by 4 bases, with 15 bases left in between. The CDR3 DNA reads TGTGCCAGCAGCTTATCCCCAGGGAGAGGCTATGGCTACACCTTC. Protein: CASSLSPGRGYGYTF.

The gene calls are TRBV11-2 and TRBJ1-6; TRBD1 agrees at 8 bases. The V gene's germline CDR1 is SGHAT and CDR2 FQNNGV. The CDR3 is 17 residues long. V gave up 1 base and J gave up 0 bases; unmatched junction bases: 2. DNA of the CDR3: TGTGCCAGCAGCTTAGCTACAGGGGGCTCCTATAATTCACCCCTCCACTTT. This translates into CASSLATGGSYNSPLHF.

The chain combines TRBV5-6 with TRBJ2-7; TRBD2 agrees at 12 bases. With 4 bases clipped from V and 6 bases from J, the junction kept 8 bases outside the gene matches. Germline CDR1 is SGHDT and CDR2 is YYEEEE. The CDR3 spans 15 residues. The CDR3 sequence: CASSTGLAGYSEQYF. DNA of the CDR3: TGTGCCAGCAGCACAGGACTAGCGGGATATAGCGAGCAGTACTTC.